The 9 T cell receptor beta chains below were found in one sample sequenced in a study of metastatic and nonmetastatic thyroid tumors (dated by TCRdb to about 2020). Libraries came from PCR. Sequencing used an Illumina HiSeq 4000. Starting from the raw public reads, TCRdb applied fastp trimming at Q25, assembled clones with MiXCR and retained in-frame beta chains. This sample holds about 39,000 clones; under 20% were observed only once. Of the sample, approximately 13% falls within the top ten clones. No patient had received any treatment before thyroid surgery. Specimen: tumor tissue. The source of these receptors is a female donor with papillary thyroid cancer or a benign thyroid nodule (not recorded which). Some clones in this sample may be carry-over from other donors' samples.

This clone appeared a few times. The V call is TRBV19, the J call TRBJ2-2; unclear D gene. The ends were cut back, 6 bases at V and 3 bases at J, with 8 bases in the middle. Germline V lookup: CDR1 LNHDA, CDR2 SQIVND (reference sequence). The CDR3 loop spans 13 amino acids. DNA of the CDR3: TGTGCCAGTAGAGTTAGAGACACCGGGGAGCTGTTTTTT. It translates to CASRVRDTGELFF.

This clone turned up a few times. A much bigger clone sits one base away, suggesting this may be a read error. The identical CDR3 is also encoded by other nucleotide sequences in the sample. J is TRBJ2-1 and V is TRBV4-3; D not certain. This CDR3 comprises 13 residues. The germline CDR1 and CDR2 sequences are LGHNA and YSLEER. Trimming removed 1 base at V and 5 bases at J, with 6 bases between. In DNA, the CDR3 is TGCGCCAGCAGCCAAGGGCCTCACAATGAGCAGTTCTTC. This translates into CASSQGPHNEQFF.

Many counts were recorded for this clone. The sample carries other DNA sequences with the same CDR3. Here the CDR3 DNA reads TGTGCCAGCAGCTTAGTGGCGGGGGGACCCCAAGAGACCCAGTACTTC. Amino acid sequence: CASSLVAGGPQETQYF. This chain joins TRBV7-2 and TRBJ2-5; the match to TRBD2 covers 8 bases. Germline V gene sequence: CDR1 SGHTA, CDR2 FQGNSA. CDR3 length: 16 amino acids. Germline trimming cut 1 base from V and 1 base from J; bases unmatched to any gene: 5. Complete variable domain (other parts from reference TRBV7-2 and TRBJ2-5): GAGVSQSPSNKVTEKGKDVELRCDPISGHTALYWYRQSLGQGLEFLIYFQGNSAPDKSGLPSDRFSAERTGGSVSTLTIQRTQQEDSAVYLCASSLVAGGPQETQYFGPGTRLLVL.

This clone was seen repeatedly, ten times or more. V usage is TRBV5-1 and J usage is TRBJ2-1; a possible D gene is TRBD1 (6 bases). The CDR3 is made up of 13 amino acids. CDR1 is SGHRS and CDR2 is YFSETQ in the germline V gene. Trimming took off 5 bases at V and 10 bases at J, with 16 bases between the two ends. The CDR3 protein is CASRLQGFEEQFF. The CDR3 DNA follows: TGCGCCAGCAGACTACAGGGTTTCGAAGAGCAGTTCTTC.

CDR3 in DNA: TGTGCCAGCAGTCCCGAAGTTTGGGTCCCAGGGAGCTCCTATAATTCACCCCTCCACTTT. Its protein is CASSPEVWVPGSSYNSPLHF. The chain recombines TRBV6-2 or TRBV6-3 with TRBJ1-6; TRBD1 is a possible D gene (5 bases). Trimming took 5 bases from V and 0 from J, leaving 23 bases between them. The V gene's germline CDR1 is MNHEY and CDR2 SVGEGT. CDR3 size: 20 residues.

The chain is built from TRBV10-3 and TRBJ1-4; maybe TRBD1 (5 bases). The CDR3 extends over 13 amino acids. Germline V CDR1 and CDR2: ENHRY, SYGVKD. Trimming pared 8 bases from V and 5 bases from J, leaving 12 bases between. In nucleotides, the CDR3 is TGTGCCATCTCAGTCTCAGGGAATGAAAAACTGTTTTTT. Amino acid sequence: CAISVSGNEKLFF.

At least ten counts were recorded for this clone. The rearrangement uses TRBV20-1 and TRBJ1-4; 9 positions agree with TRBD1. The CDR3 runs 13 residues. Looked up from germline, CDR1 is DFQATT and CDR2 is SNEGSKA (reference sequence). CDR3 amino acids: CSAQDRGREKLFF. In DNA form, the CDR3 reads TGCAGCGCTCAGGACAGGGGTCGTGAAAAACTGTTTTTT.

This clone was observed once. The chain carries TRBV5-1 and TRBJ2-3, with D hard to call. Germline values: CDR1 SGHRS, CDR2 YFSETQ. The V end was cut by 4 bases, the J end by 1 base, with 13 bases between. The CDR3 extends over 15 amino acids. The CDR3 sequence: CASSVGHCCTDTQYF. For the CDR3, the DNA is TGCGCCAGCAGCGTCGGCCACTGTTGCACAGATACGCAGTATTTT.

This clone has ten or more counts. This chain uses TRBV5-1 with TRBJ1-2; D gene uncertain. This CDR3 is built from 12 residues. The V end was cut by 4 bases, the J end by 4 bases, with 8 bases between. CDR1 and CDR2 (germline): SGHRS, YFSETQ. CDR3 region: CASSREGYGYTF. In DNA, the CDR3 is TGCGCCAGCAGCAGGGAGGGCTATGGCTACACCTTC.